The entry that follows covers one T cell receptor (beta chain) sequence. Sequencing used immunoSEQ multiplex PCR; TCRdb keeps in-frame clones, though not all of them. The sample has tens of thousands of clones, approximately 85% seen once. The data stem from a study of identifying expanded T cells in peripheral blood. This sequence originates from a person aged 18 to 70 in good health. Sequenced input: blood.

The CDR3 sequence: CASRQNTRHNEQFF. The CDR3 bases are TGTGCCAGCAGGCAAAATACTAGACACAATGAGCAGTTCTTC. This rearrangement joins TRBV6-6 to TRBJ2-1, with D possibly TRBD2 on 5 matching bases. Germline loops: CDR1 MNHNY, CDR2 SVGAGI (reference sequence). CDR3 length equals 14 residues. Trimming took 6 bases from V and 5 from J, leaving 14 bases between them.